The rows below give T cell receptor beta chains drawn from one sample of a study of blood T cell repertoires in COVID-19. Clones were sequenced by immunoSEQ multiplex PCR, and TCRdb holds only the in-frame ones, with some missing. Among 200,000 or so clones listed, roughly 80% were seen once. Sequencing was carried out using peripheral blood. The receptors here all came from a woman in her 30s with acute or convalescent COVID-19. The CDR3 runs from the conserved cysteine through the conserved F or W. A D gene is named only where the DNA matches it firmly. Only some rows state a clone size, as once, few, many or a class for expanded clones.

clone_size j_call d_call v_call cdr3_aa cdr3_nt
NA TRBJ1-3 NA TRBV7-2 CASRPGGSSGNTIYF TGTGCCAGCAGGCCCGGGGGGAGCTCTGGAAACACCATATATTTT
NA TRBJ1-1 NA TRBV6-1 CASSDGVGGTEAFF TGTGCCAGCAGTGACGGGGTCGGCGGCACTGAAGCTTTCTTT
NA TRBJ2-3 TRBD1 TRBV18 CASSPRQGAVDTQYF TGTGCCAGCTCACCGAGACAGGGGGCGGTAGATACGCAGTATTTT
NA TRBJ2-7 NA TRBV27 CASSFRDTSYEQYF TGTGCCAGCAGTTTCCGGGACACCTCCTACGAGCAGTACTTC
NA TRBJ1-2 NA TRBV28 CASRETVNYGYTF TGTGCCAGCAGGGAGACGGTCAACTATGGCTACACCTTC
NA TRBJ1-2 TRBD1 TRBV10-3 CAISRDRATNYGYTF TGTGCCATCAGTCGGGACAGGGCTACTAACTATGGCTACACCTTC
NA TRBJ1-1 TRBD1 TRBV28 CASSLFAQGEREAFF TGTGCCAGCAGTTTATTTGCTCAGGGGGAACGTGAAGCTTTCTTT
once TRBJ2-2 NA TRBV19 CASTRTEEHTGELFF TGTGCCAGTACCAGGACAGAAGAGCACACCGGGGAGCTGTTTTTT
NA TRBJ2-3 NA TRBV9 CASSVAAAGTDTQYF TGTGCCAGCAGCGTAGCCGCGGCAGGCACAGATACGCAGTATTTT
NA TRBJ2-7 NA TRBV3-1/TRBV3-2 CASTPSRGASYEQYF TGTGCCAGCACCCCTTCCCGGGGGGCTAGCTACGAGCAGTACTTC
once TRBJ2-7 TRBD1 TRBV7-2 CASSSWDRGRYEQYF TGTGCCAGCAGCTCCTGGGACAGGGGTCGATACGAGCAGTACTTC
NA TRBJ2-3 NA TRBV29-1 CSASPRDTQYF TGCAGCGCCTCCCCTCGAGATACGCAGTATTTT
once TRBJ1-3 NA TRBV2 CASSESPVRGNTIYF TGTGCCAGCAGTGAATCCCCCGTGCGAGGAAACACCATATATTTT
NA TRBJ2-5 TRBD2 TRBV7-7 CALAGGLSETQYF TGTGCTCTAGCGGGAGGCCTCTCCGAGACCCAGTACTTC
NA TRBJ2-5 TRBD1 TRBV27 CASSPQGQGPETQYF TGTGCCAGCAGTCCGCAGGGACAGGGGCCCGAGACCCAGTACTTC
NA TRBJ1-1 NA TRBV27 CASSFSGWTEAFF TGTGCCAGCAGTTTTTCGGGGTGGACTGAAGCTTTCTTT
NA TRBJ2-2 NA TRBV7-2 CASSHFGAGRAGELFF TGTGCCAGCAGCCACTTCGGGGCCGGGAGAGCCGGGGAGCTGTTTTTT
NA TRBJ2-2 NA TRBV7-6 CASSASGELFF TGTGCCAGCAGCGCCAGCGGGGAGCTGTTTTTT
NA TRBJ1-2 TRBD1 TRBV2 CASRGTAYGYTF TGTGCCAGCAGAGGGACAGCTTATGGCTACACCTTC
NA TRBJ1-1 NA TRBV28 CASSSLGEVAEAFF TGTGCCAGCAGTTCATTGGGTGAGGTCGCTGAAGCTTTCTTT
NA TRBJ2-3 NA TRBV5-4 CASSFVVQSSTDTQYF TGTGCCAGCAGCTTCGTAGTACAGAGTTCCACAGATACGCAGTATTTT
NA TRBJ2-1 NA TRBV20-1 CSASRLDYNEQFF TGCAGTGCTAGTAGGCTAGACTACAATGAGCAGTTCTTC
NA TRBJ2-1 NA TRBV21-1 CASSNTGTGVYSYNEQFF TGTGCCAGCAGCAATACCGGGACAGGGGTATACTCCTACAATGAGCAGTTCTTC
NA TRBJ2-2 TRBD2 TRBV19 CASSTWASGNTGELFF TGTGCCAGTAGTACCTGGGCTAGCGGGAACACCGGGGAGCTGTTTTTT
NA TRBJ1-1 NA TRBV7-3 CASSLRGFGTEAFF TGTGCCAGCAGCTTACGGGGTTTTGGCACTGAAGCTTTCTTT
NA TRBJ2-1 TRBD2 TRBV4-2 CASSQDRGLGEQFF TGTGCCAGCAGCCAAGATCGGGGACTAGGTGAGCAGTTCTTC
NA TRBJ1-1 NA TRBV5-1 CASRRQTEAFF TGCGCCAGCAGGAGACAGACTGAAGCTTTCTTT
once TRBJ1-3 TRBD1 TRBV19 CASSPGGSGNTIYF TGTGCCAGTAGCCCAGGGGGATCTGGAAACACCATATATTTT
NA TRBJ2-7 NA TRBV7-9 CASSLVGGVSSYEQYF TGTGCCAGCAGCTTAGTAGGCGGGGTAAGCTCCTACGAGCAGTACTTC
NA TRBJ1-6 NA TRBV7-6 CASSPDIAGQYNSPLHF TGTGCCAGCAGCCCCGACATAGCTGGACAGTATAATTCACCCCTCCACTTT
NA TRBJ2-1 TRBD1 TRBV5-1 CASSLITGTETIF TGCGCCAGCAGCTTGATTACTGGGACAGAAACAATCTTC
NA TRBJ2-4 TRBD1 TRBV4-3 CASSQESVGQGKNIQYF TGCGCCAGCAGCCAAGAATCGGTGGGACAGGGGAAAAACATTCAGTACTTC
NA TRBJ2-1 TRBD2 TRBV29-1 CSARDYPDIGQFF TGCAGCGCCAGGGACTACCCCGATATTGGGCAGTTCTTC
NA TRBJ1-1 NA TRBV20-1 CSASGSKAFF TGCAGTGCTAGCGGGAGTAAAGCTTTCTTT
NA TRBJ1-2 NA TRBV30 CAWKQSPYGYTF TGTGCCTGGAAACAGAGTCCCTATGGCTACACCTTC
NA TRBJ1-1 NA TRBV5-6 CASSPYHRVGEAFF TGTGCCAGCAGCCCCTACCACAGGGTAGGGGAAGCTTTCTTT
NA TRBJ2-5 NA TRBV6-5 CASKRTPGEVTQYF TGTGCCAGCAAGAGGACACCCGGGGAGGTGACCCAGTACTTC
NA TRBJ2-5 TRBD1 TRBV19 CASSTGQFQETQYF TGTGCCAGTAGTACGGGACAGTTCCAAGAGACCCAGTACTTC
NA TRBJ2-1 NA TRBV2 CASSEGGSYNEQFF TGTGCCAGCAGTGAGGGGGGATCCTACAATGAGCAGTTCTTC